This T cell receptor (beta chain) was recorded in a study of cytomegalovirus exposure and HLA in healthy donors. The CDR3 is 17 residues long. CDR1 is SGDLS, CDR2 YYNGEE, per germline. Germline trimming cut 2 bases from V and 4 bases from J; bases unmatched to any gene: 13. Researchers ran the PCR with 60 Vbeta and 13 Jbeta primers. Profiled with immunoSEQ multiplex PCR; TCRdb holds only in-frame clones, not every one. The sample has 150,000 to 200,000 clones, 82% seen once. The sequence was obtained from a woman under 30 in good health and CMV-seronegative. Sequencing used PBMCs. The chain links TRBV9 to TRBJ2-7; 9 positions agree with TRBD2. CDR3 coding DNA: TGTGCCAGCAGCGTCGATTCTGGCGGGAGGGCCCAGTACGAGCAGTACTTC. This translates into CASSVDSGGRAQYEQYF.